This T cell receptor beta chain comes out of a study of CD8 T cells in Susac syndrome. TEMRA cells were FACS-enriched, unlike CD8+ and CD4+ T cells, which were negatively isolated. The CDR3 covers 17 residues. V shed 5 bases and J 6 bases; nucleotides not matched to a gene: 13. The germline CDR1 and CDR2 sequences are MNHEY and SMNVEV (reference sequence). The RNA, about 0.45 to 1 ug, was put through reverse transcription using random hexamers. TCRdb re-called the immunoSEQ multiplex PCR reads with MiXCR, one entry per CDR3 protein. The top ten hold around 0.2% of the sample, which has some 300,000 distinct CDR3 sequences, 70% to 90% seen once.

The sample was CD8+ T cells from PBMCs. The chain combines TRBV27 with TRBJ2-1; 10 nucleotides line up with TRBD2. The source is a human donor with multiple sclerosis. The CDR3 DNA reads TGTGCCAGCAGTCTTCTACCATGGAGCGGGGGGGCCAATGAGCAGTTCTTC. Protein product: CASSLLPWSGGANEQFF.